This TCR beta chain appears in the sequencing data of a study of T cell responses to AZD1222 COVID-19 vaccine. Findings and caveats of the study: Just a handful of AZD1222 recipients were seropositive at baseline. Most donors were white British, females outnumbered males, and clonal diversity was possibly underestimated. At 160-218 and 743-854, vaccine-associated CD4 TCRs were dominant, and they spanned spike.

The protocol was immunoSEQ multiplex PCR, while the TCRdb copy is restricted to in-frame clones and leaves out a portion. The table lists about 150,000 clones, 70% to 90% of them singletons, with 5% to 5.5% in the top ten. The V gene's germline CDR1 is SGDLS and CDR2 YYNGEE. Trimming removed 1 base from V and 6 bases from J, with 10 bases in between. The CDR3 runs 14 residues. For this clone: Its target is not known.

The source material was peripheral blood, sampled 28 days after the second dose of the MenACWY control vaccine. This TCR was recovered from an adult who received the MenACWY meningococcal vaccine as a control. The gene calls are TRBV9 and TRBJ1-4; D remains unclear. In nucleotides, the CDR3 is TGTGCCAGCAGCGTAACCCCGTTAGATGAAAAACTGTTTTTT. Its protein is CASSVTPLDEKLFF.